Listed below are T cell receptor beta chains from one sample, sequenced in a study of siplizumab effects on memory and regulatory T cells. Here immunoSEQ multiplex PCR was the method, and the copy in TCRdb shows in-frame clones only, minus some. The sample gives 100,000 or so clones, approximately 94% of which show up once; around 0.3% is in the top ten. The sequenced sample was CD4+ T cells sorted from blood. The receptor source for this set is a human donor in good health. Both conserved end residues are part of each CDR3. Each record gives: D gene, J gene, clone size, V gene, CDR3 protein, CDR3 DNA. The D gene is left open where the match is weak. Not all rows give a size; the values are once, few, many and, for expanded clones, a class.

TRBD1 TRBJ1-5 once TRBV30 CAWSVQGAVWGNQPQHF TGTGCCTGGAGTGTACAGGGGGCTGTCTGGGGCAATCAGCCCCAGCATTTT
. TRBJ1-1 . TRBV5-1 CASSPGGQTTAFF TGCGCCAGCAGCCCAGGAGGGCAGACCACGGCTTTCTTT
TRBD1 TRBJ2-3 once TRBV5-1 CASSRDRGTDTQYF TGCGCCAGCAGTCGGGACAGGGGAACAGATACGCAGTATTTT
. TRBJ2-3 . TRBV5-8 CASKTQGYTDTQYF TGTGCCAGTAAGACCCAGGGATATACAGATACGCAGTATTTT
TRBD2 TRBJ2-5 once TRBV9 CASSKTSGGETQYF TGTGCCAGCAGCAAGACTAGCGGGGGAGAGACCCAGTACTTC
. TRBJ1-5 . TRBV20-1 CSVGDQPQHF TGCAGTGTTGGAGATCAGCCCCAGCATTTT
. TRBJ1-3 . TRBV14 CASSRGQGSNTIYF TGTGCCAGCAGCCGTGGGCAGGGCTCAAACACCATATATTTT
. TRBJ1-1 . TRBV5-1 CASSSEPRTEHTEAFF TGCGCCAGCAGCTCCGAGCCGCGGACGGAACACACTGAAGCTTTCTTT
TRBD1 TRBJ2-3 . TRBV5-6 CASRGQGVDTQYF TGTGCCAGCAGGGGACAGGGTGTAGATACGCAGTATTTT
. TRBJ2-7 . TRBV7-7 CASSLAQGPYEQYF TGTGCTAGCAGCTTAGCGCAAGGCCCCTACGAGCAGTACTTC
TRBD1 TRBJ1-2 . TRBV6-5 CASSKSGGVSYGYTF TGTGCCAGCAGCAAGTCAGGGGGAGTTTCTTATGGCTACACCTTC
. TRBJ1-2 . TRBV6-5 CASSYTGPTNYGYTF TGTGCCAGCAGTTATACCGGTCCGACTAACTATGGCTACACCTTC
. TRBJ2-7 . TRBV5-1 CASSLVPGYEQYF TGCGCCAGCAGCTTGGTTCCGGGGTACGAGCAGTACTTC
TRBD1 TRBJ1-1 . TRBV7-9 CASSLAQGPNTEAFF TGTGCCAGCAGCTTAGCACAGGGGCCGAACACTGAAGCTTTCTTT
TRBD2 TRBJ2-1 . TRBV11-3 CASSRPRAGVVPNEQFF TGTGCCAGCAGCCGACCAAGAGCGGGAGTAGTACCCAATGAGCAGTTCTTC
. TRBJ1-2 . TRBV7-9 CASSLEQPRIGYTF TGTGCCAGCAGCTTAGAGCAGCCAAGGATCGGCTACACCTTC
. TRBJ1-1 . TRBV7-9 CASSYKGGGTEAFF TGTGCCAGCAGCTATAAAGGGGGTGGGACTGAAGCTTTCTTT
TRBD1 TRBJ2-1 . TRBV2 CASSDPGTGEQFF TGTGCCAGCAGTGACCCCGGGACAGGGGAGCAGTTCTTC
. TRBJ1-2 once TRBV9 CASSPQVAGGSGYTF TGTGCCAGCAGCCCCCAGGTAGCGGGAGGATCTGGCTACACCTTC
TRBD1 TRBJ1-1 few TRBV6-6 CASDRENTEAFF TGTGCCAGTGACAGGGAAAACACTGAAGCTTTCTTT
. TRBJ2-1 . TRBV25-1 CASSESVTRPPNEQFF TGTGCCAGCAGTGAATCGGTGACCCGGCCCCCAAATGAGCAGTTCTTC
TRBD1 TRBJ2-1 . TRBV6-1 CASRRDRGWFF TGTGCCAGCAGGAGGGACAGGGGTTGGTTCTTC
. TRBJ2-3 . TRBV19 CASWGGTDTQYF TGTGCCAGCTGGGGGGGCACAGATACGCAGTATTTT
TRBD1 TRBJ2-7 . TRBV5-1 CASSLEGARSTYEQYF TGCGCCAGCAGCTTGGAGGGGGCGAGGAGCACCTACGAGCAGTACTTC
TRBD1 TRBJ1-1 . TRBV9 CASSDKGGRTEAFF TGTGCCAGCAGCGATAAAGGGGGCAGGACTGAAGCTTTCTTT
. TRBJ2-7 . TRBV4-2 CASSQVETPYEQYF TGTGCCAGCAGCCAAGTTGAGACCCCCTACGAGCAGTACTTC
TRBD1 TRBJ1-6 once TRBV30 CAWTGGNSPLHF TGTGCCTGGACAGGGGGTAATTCACCCCTCCACTTT
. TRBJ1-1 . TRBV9 CASSAGRYTEAFF TGTGCCAGCAGCGCAGGGAGGTACACTGAAGCTTTCTTT
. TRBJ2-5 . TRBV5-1 CASSSTGSRETQYF TGCGCCAGCAGCTCAACAGGGTCACGGGAGACCCAGTACTTC
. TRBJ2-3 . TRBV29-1 CSVESGVADTQYF TGCAGCGTTGAGTCGGGGGTCGCAGATACGCAGTATTTT
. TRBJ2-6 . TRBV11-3 CASSFVAGASGANVLTF TGTGCCAGCAGCTTTGTCGCGGGCGCCTCTGGGGCCAACGTCCTGACTTTC
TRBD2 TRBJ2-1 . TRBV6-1 CASSERLAGAYNEQFF TGTGCCAGCAGTGAAAGGTTGGCGGGGGCCTACAATGAGCAGTTCTTC
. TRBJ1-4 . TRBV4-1 CASRLNPGRINEKLFF TGCGCCAGCAGGCTAAACCCGGGACGGATAAATGAAAAACTGTTTTTT
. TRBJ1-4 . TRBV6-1 CASSEYGQFNEKLFF TGTGCCAGCAGTGAATACGGGCAGTTTAATGAAAAACTGTTTTTT
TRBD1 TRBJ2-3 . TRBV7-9 CASSWLVRTGSGTDTQYF TGTGCCAGCAGCTGGCTAGTGAGGACAGGTAGTGGGACAGATACGCAGTATTTT
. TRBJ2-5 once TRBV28 CASCTLAARQETQYF TGTGCCAGCTGCACCTTAGCAGCCAGACAAGAGACCCAGTACTTC
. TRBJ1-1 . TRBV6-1 CASRRNLNTEAFF TGTGCCAGCAGAAGGAATCTGAACACTGAAGCTTTCTTT
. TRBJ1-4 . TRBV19 CAPLEGVTNEKLFF TGTGCCCCCCTAGAGGGAGTCACTAATGAAAAACTGTTTTTT
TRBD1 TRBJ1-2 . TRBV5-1 CASSPSTVPGQLEANYGYTF TGCGCCAGCAGCCCCTCCACCGTCCCGGGACAGTTAGAAGCTAACTATGGCTACACCTTC
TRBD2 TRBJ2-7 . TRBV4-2 CASSAAGGGAREQYF TGTGCCAGCAGCGCGGCCGGCGGGGGGGCGAGGGAGCAGTACTTC
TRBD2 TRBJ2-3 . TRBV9 CASSVGGSGRAADTQYF TGTGCCAGCAGCGTAGGGGGTAGCGGGAGGGCTGCAGATACGCAGTATTTT
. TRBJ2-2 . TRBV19 CASSQLRNTGELFF TGTGCCAGTTCCCAATTGCGGAACACCGGGGAGCTGTTTTTT
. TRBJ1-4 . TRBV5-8 CASSLEGRSNEKLFF TGTGCCAGCAGCTTGGAGGGCAGATCGAATGAAAAACTGTTTTTT
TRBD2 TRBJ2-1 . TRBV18 CASSPNSLAGGNEQFF TGTGCCAGCTCACCGAACTCACTAGCGGGAGGCAATGAGCAGTTCTTC
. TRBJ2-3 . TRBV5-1 CASSSVDTQYF TGCGCCAGCAGCTCCGTCGATACGCAGTATTTT
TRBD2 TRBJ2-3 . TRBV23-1 CASSSGRDTQYF TGCGCCAGCAGTTCCGGGAGGGATACGCAGTATTTT
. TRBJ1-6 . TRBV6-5 CASSSDIYNSPLHF TGTGCCAGCAGTTCAGACATTTATAATTCACCCCTCCACTTT
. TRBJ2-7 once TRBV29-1 CSVRVGGRREQYF TGCAGCGTTAGAGTCGGTGGAAGGCGCGAGCAGTACTTC
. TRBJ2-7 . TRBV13 CASSLGLAYEQYF TGTGCCAGCAGCTTAGGACTAGCCTACGAGCAGTACTTC
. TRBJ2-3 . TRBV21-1 CASSTPGWSTDTQYF TGTGCCAGCAGCACCCCGGGGTGGAGCACAGATACGCAGTATTTT
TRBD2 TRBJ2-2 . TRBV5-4 CASSLGTSGVTGELFF TGTGCCAGCAGCCTCGGGACTAGCGGGGTTACCGGGGAGCTGTTTTTT